This T cell receptor (beta chain) emerged from a study of identical twins. Study-wide points: Out-of-frame alpha sequences common to twins exhibited an excess of low generation probability. Conclusions rested on cross-sectional statistics rather than following the same donors.

CDR3 length: 15 residues. Germline V gives CDR1 SGHRS, CDR2 YFSETQ. The V gene lost 6 bases and the J gene lost 3 bases, with 18 bases spanning the gap. Unique molecular identifiers were in the cDNA, with template-switch universal primer binding. TCRdb used MiXCR to reprocess the 5' RACE reads, holding one entry per CDR3 protein. The table lists about 240,000 distinct CDR3 sequences, 7.5% of them singletons, with under 6% in the top ten. Regarding this clonotype: Antigen unknown.

This sample also belongs to another study, concerning yellow fever vaccine responses in identical twins. That work adds: Twins' vaccine T cell response reportedly seemed partly convergent, partly personalized.

The V and J genes are TRBV5-1 and TRBJ1-1, with D perhaps matching TRBD1 (6 bases). Sequencing input: CD8+ T cells sorted from blood. This clonotype was obtained from a young woman in good health. The DNA of the CDR3 is TGCGCCAGCACCCCGGGGGGGGCTATGGACACTGAAGCTTTCTTT. This sequence encodes CASTPGGAMDTEAFF.